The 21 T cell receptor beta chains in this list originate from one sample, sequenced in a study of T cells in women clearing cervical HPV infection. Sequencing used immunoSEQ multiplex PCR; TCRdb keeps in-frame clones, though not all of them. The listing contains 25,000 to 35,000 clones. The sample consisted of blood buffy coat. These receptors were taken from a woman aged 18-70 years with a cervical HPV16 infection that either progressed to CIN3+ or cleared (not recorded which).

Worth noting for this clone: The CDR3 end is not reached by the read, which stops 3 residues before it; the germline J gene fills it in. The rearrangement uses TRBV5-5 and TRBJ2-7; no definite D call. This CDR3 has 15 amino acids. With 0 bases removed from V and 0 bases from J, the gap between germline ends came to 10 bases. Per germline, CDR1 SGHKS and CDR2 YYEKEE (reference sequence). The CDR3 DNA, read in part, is TGTGCCAGCAGCTTGGTTCCGGGTAGCTCCTACGAG. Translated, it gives CASSLVPGSSYE. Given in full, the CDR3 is CASSLVPGSSYEQYF.

CDR3 DNA (partial): TGCGCCAGCAGCTTGGACAGGGGGCTAACCTACGAG. Encoded protein: CASSLDRGLTYE. The entire CDR3 is CASSLDRGLTYEQYF. The gene calls are TRBV5-1 and TRBJ2-7; 9 bases are a match to TRBD1. The missing CDR3 end, 3 residues past where the read stops, is filled in from the germline J gene. The germline gives CDR1 SGHRS, CDR2 YFSETQ. V was clipped by 0 bases and J by 2 bases; unmatched bases: 3. The CDR3 runs 15 residues.

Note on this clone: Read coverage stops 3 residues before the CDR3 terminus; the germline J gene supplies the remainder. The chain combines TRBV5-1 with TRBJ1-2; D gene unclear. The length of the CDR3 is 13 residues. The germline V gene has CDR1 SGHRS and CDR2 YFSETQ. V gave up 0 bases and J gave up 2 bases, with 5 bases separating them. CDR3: CASSLEGNYGYTF. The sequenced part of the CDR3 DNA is TGCGCCAGCAGCTTGGAAGGGAACTATGGC.

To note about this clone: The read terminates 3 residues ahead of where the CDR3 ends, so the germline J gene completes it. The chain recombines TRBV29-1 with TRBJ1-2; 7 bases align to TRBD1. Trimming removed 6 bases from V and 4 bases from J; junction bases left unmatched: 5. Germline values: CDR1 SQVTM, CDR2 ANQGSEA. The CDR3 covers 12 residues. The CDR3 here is CSVARDSYGYTF. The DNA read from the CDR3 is TGCAGCGTGGCCCGGGACAGCTATGGC.

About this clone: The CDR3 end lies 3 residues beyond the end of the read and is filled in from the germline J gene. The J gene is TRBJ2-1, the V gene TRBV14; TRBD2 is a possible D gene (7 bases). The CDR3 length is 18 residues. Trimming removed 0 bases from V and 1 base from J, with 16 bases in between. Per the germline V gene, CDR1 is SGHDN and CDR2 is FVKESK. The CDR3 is CASSQDGIGGPSYNEQFF. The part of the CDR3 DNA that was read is TGTGCCAGCAGCCAAGATGGAATCGGGGGGCCTTCCTACAATGAG.

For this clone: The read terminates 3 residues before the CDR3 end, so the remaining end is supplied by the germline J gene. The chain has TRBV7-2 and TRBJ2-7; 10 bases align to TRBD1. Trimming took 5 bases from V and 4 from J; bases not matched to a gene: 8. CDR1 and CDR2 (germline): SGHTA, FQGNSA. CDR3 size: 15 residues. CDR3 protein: CASSEGTGDLYEQYF. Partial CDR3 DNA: TGTGCCAGCAGCGAAGGGACAGGGGACCTATACGAG.

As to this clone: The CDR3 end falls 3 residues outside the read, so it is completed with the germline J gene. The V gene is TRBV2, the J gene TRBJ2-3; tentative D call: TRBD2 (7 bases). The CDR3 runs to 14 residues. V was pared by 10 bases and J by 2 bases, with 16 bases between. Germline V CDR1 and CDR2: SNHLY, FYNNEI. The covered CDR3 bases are TGTGCCACAATACGGGGGGCTCTCACAGATACG. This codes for CATIRGALTDT. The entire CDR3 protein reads CATIRGALTDTQYF.

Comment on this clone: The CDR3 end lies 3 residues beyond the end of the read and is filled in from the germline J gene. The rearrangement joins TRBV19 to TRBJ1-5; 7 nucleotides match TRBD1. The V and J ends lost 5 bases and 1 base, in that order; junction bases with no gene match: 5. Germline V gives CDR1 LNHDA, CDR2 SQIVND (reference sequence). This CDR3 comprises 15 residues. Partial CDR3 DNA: TGTGCCAGTAGTCCAGGGGGATGGAGCAATCAGCCC. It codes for CASSPGGWSNQP. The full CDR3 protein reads CASSPGGWSNQPQHF.

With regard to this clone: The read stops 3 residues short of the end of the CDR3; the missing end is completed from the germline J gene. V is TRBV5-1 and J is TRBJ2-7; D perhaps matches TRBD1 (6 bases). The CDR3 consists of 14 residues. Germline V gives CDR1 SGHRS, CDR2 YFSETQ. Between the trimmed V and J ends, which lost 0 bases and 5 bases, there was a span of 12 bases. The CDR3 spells CASSLGRGIHEQYF. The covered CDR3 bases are TGCGCCAGCAGCTTGGGCAGGGGAATCCACGAG.

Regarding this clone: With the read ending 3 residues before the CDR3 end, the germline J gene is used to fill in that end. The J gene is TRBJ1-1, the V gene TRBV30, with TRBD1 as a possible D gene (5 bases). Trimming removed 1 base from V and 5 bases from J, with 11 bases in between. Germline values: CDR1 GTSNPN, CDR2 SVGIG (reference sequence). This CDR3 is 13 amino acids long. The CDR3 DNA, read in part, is TGTGCCTGGAGTGCTGAGGGGTATACTGAA. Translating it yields CAWSAEGYTE. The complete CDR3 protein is CAWSAEGYTEAFF.

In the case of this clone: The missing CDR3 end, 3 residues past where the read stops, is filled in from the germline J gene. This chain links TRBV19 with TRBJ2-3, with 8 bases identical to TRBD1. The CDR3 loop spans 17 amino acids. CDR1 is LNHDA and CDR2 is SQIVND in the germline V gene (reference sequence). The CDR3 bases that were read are TGTGCCAGTAGCATGGGACAGGCCCAAGGGGGCAATCAGCCG. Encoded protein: CASSMGQAQGGNQP. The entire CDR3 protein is CASSMGQAQGGNQPQYF.

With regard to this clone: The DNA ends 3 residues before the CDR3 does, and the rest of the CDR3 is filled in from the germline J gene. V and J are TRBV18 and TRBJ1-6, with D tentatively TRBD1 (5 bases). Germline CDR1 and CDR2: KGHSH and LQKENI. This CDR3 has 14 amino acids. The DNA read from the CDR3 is TGTGCCAGCTCACCTGTAATCGAAGGGGCGCCC. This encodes CASSPVIEGAP. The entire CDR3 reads CASSPVIEGAPLHF.

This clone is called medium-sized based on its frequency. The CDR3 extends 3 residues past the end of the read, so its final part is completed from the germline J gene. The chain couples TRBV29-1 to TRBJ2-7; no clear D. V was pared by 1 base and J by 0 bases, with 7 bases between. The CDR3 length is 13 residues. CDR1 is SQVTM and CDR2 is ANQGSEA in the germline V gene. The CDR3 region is CSVEGGTSYEQYF. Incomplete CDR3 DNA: TGCAGCGTTGAAGGCGGCACCTCCTACGAG.

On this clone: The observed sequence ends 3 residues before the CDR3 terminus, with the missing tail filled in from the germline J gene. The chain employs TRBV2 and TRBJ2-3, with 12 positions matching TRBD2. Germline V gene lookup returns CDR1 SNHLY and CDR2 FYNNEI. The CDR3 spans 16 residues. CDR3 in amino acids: CASSEDLAGGGETQYF. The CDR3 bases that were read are TGTGCCAGCAGTGAAGATCTAGCGGGGGGGGGAGAGACG.

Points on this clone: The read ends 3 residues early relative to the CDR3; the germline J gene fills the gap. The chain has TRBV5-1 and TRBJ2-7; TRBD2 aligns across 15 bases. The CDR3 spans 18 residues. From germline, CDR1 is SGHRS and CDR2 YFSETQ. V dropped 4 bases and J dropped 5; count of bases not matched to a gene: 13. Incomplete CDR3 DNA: TGCGCCAGCAGCCCGGGACTAGCGGGGGGCATGAGGGCGGACGAG. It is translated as CASSPGLAGGMRADE. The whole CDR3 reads CASSPGLAGGMRADEQYF.

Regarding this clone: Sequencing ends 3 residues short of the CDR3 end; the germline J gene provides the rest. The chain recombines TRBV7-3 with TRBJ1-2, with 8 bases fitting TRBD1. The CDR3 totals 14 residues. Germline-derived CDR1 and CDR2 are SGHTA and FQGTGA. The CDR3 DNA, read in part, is TGTGCCAGCAGCCCCGGACAGGGTGGGGATACC. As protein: CASSPGQGGDT. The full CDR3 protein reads CASSPGQGGDTYTF.

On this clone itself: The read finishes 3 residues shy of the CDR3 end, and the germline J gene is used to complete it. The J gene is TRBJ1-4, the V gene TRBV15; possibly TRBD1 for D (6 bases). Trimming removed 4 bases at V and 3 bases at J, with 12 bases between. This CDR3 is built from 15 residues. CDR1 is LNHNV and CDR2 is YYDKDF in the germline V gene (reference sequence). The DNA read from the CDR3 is TGTGCCACCAGCATCCAACAGGGCCCTAATGAAAAA. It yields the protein CATSIQQGPNEK. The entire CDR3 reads CATSIQQGPNEKLFF.

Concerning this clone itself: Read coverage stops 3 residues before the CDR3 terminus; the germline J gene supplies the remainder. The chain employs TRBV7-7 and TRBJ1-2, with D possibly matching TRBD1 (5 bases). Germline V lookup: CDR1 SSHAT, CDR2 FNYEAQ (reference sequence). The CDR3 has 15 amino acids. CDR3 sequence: CASSLGPLADNDYTF. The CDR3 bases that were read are TGTGCCAGCAGCTTAGGTCCCCTAGCGGACAATGAC.

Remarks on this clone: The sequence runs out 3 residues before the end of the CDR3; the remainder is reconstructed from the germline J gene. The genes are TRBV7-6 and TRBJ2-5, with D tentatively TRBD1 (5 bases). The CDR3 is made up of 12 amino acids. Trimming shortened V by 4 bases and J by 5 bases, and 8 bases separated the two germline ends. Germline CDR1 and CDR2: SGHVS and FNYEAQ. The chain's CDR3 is CASSSGWETQYF. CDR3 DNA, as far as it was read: TGTGCCAGCAGCTCAGGGTGGGAGACC.

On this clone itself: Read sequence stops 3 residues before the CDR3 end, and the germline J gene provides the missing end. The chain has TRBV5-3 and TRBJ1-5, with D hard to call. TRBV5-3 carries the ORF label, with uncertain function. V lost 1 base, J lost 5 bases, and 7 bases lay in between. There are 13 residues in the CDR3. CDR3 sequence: CARSLSVYQPQHF. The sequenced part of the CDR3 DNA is TGTGCCAGAAGCTTGTCGGTCTATCAGCCC.

The CDR3 DNA, read in part, is TGTGCCAGCAGCTTGGTAGCGAGTCAGAACTATGGC. Its protein product is CASSLVASQNYG. The full CDR3 protein reads CASSLVASQNYGYTF. The rearrangement joins TRBV5-5 to TRBJ1-2; no definite D call. The read terminates 3 residues before the CDR3 end, so the remaining end is supplied by the germline J gene. Germline CDR1 and CDR2: SGHKS and YYEKEE (reference sequence). V lost 0 bases, J lost 2 bases, and 11 bases lay in between. The CDR3 totals 15 residues. The variable domain in full, with the rest retrieved from reference TRBV5-5 and TRBJ1-2, is DAGVTQSPTHLIKTRGQQVTLRCSPISGHKSVSWYQQVLGQGPQFIFQYYEKEERGRGNFPDRFSARQFPNYSSELNVNALLLGDSALYLCASSLVASQNYGYTFGSGTRLTVV.